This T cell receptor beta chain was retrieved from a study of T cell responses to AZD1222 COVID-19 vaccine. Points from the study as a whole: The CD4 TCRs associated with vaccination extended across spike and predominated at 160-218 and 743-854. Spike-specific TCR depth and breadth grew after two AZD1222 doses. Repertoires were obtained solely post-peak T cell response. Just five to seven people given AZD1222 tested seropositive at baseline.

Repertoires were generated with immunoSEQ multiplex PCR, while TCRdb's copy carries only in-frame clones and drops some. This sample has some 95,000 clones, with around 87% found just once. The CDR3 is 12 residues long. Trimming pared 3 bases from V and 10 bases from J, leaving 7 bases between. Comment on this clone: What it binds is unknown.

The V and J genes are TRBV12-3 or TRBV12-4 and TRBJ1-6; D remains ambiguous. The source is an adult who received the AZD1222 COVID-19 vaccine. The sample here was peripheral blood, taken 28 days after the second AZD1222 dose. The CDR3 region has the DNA TGTGCCAGCAGTTTCCGAGGGTCACCCCTCCACTTT. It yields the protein CASSFRGSPLHF.